Each of the 2 T cell receptor beta chains below was sequenced from the same sample in a study of CD8+CD57+ T cells in acquired aplastic anemia. The template used for profiling TCR beta VDJ and CDR3 was genomic DNA. One entry per CDR3 protein results from TCRdb running MiXCR on the reads. The table lists approximately 80,000 distinct CDR3 sequences, about 70% of them singletons. Patients included in sequencing had previously demonstrated CD8+CD57+ cell expansion by flow cytometry. The sample comprised sorted CD4+, CD8+, or CD8+CD57+ T cells (not recorded which) from PBMCs. The origin of the receptors is a human donor with aplastic anemia.

This chain links TRBV19 with TRBJ1-5; 9 bases are shared with TRBD1. Germline CDR1 LNHDA, CDR2 SQIVND (reference sequence). The CDR3 extends over 15 amino acids. V shed 5 bases and J 4 bases; nucleotides not matched to a gene: 6. The CDR3 DNA sequence: TGTGCCAGTAGTTCACAGGGGGCTGGGAATCAGCCCCAGCATTTT. This sequence encodes CASSSQGAGNQPQHF.

In this sample, this clonotype turned up many times. The rearrangement links TRBV6-1 to TRBJ1-1; D gene uncertain. The CDR3 covers 16 residues. V lost 2 bases and J lost 0, with 13 bases in between. Germline CDR1 reads MNHNS; CDR2 reads SASEGT. The CDR3 region is CASSEKEVRMNTEAFF. The CDR3 DNA reads TGTGCCAGCAGTGAAAAGGAGGTCCGCATGAACACTGAAGCTTTCTTT.